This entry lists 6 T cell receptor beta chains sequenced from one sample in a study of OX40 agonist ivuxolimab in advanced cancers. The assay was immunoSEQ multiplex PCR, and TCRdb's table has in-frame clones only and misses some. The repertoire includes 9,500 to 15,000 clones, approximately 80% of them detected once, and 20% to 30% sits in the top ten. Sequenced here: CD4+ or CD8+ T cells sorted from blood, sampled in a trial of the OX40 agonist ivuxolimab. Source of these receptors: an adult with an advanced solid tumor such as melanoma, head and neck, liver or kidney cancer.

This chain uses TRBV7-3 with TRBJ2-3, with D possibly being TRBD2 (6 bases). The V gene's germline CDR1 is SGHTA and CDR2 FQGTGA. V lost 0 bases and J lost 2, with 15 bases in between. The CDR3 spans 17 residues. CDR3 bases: TGTGCCAGCAGCTTAACCTCGAGGGACTCAGCCACAGATACGCAGTATTTT. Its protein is CASSLTSRDSATDTQYF.

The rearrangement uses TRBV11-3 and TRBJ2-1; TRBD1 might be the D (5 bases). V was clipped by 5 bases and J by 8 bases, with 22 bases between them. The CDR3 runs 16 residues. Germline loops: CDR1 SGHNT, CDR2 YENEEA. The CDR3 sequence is CASSPHRQGRIDEQFF. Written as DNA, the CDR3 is TGTGCCAGCAGCCCCCACCGGCAGGGCCGAATCGATGAGCAGTTCTTC.

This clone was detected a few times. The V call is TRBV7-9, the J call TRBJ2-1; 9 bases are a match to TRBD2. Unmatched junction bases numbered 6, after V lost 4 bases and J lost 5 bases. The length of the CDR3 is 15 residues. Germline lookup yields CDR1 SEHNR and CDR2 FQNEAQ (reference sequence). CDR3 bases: TGTGCCAGCAGCTCCCAACAGCGGGAGGACAATGAGCAGTTCTTC. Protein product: CASSSQQREDNEQFF.

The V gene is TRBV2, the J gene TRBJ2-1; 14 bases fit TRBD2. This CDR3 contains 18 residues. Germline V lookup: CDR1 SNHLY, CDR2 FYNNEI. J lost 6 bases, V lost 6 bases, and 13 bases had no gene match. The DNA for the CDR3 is TGTGCCAGCAGAGGGACTAGCGGGAGCGCAAGTGTTGGCAATGAGCAGTTCTTC. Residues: CASRGTSGSASVGNEQFF.

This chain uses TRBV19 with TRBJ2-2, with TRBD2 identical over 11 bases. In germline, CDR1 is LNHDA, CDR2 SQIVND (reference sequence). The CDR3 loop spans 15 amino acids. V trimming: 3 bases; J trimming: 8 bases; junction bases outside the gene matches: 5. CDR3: CASSILAGGAGELFF. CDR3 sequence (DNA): TGTGCCAGTAGTATTCTAGCGGGGGGCGCGGGGGAGCTGTTTTTT.

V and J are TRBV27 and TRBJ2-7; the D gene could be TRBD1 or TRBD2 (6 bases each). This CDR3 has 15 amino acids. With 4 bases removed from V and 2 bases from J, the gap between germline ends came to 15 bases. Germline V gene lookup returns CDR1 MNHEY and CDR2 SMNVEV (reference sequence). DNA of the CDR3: TGTGCCAGCAGTTCTCGGGGGACAAGTCCCTACGAGCAGTACTTC. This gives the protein CASSSRGTSPYEQYF.